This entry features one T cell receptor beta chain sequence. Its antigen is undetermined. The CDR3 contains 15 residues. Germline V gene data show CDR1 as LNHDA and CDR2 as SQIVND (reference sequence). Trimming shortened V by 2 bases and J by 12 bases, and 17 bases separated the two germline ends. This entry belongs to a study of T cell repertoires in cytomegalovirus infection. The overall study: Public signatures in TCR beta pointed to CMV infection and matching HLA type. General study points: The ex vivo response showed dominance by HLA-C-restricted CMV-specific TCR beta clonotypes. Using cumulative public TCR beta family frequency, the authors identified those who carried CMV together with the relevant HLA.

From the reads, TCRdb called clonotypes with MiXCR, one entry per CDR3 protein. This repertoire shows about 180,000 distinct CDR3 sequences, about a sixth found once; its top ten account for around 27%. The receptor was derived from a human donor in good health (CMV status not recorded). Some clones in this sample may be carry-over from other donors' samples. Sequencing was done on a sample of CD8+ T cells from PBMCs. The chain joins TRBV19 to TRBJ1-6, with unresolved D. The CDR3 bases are TGTGCCAGTAGTATACGCCATAAAAAGGCGGAACCCCTCCACTTT. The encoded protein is CASSIRHKKAEPLHF.